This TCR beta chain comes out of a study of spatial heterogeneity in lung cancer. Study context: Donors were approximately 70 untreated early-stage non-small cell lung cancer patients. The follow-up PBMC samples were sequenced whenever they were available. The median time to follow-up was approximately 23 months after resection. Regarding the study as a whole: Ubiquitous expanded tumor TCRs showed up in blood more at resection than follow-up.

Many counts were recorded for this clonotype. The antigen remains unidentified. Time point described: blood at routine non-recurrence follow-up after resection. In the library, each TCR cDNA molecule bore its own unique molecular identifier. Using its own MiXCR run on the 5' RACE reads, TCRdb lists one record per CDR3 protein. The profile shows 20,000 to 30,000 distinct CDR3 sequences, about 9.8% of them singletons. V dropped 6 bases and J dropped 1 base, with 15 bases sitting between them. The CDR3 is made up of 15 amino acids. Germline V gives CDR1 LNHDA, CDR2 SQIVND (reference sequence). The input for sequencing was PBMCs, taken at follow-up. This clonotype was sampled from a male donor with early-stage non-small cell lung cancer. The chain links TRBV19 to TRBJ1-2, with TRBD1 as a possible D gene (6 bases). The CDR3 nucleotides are TGTGCCAGTAGGGCAGGGGATAAGAATAACTATGGCTACACCTTC. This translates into CASRAGDKNNYGYTF.